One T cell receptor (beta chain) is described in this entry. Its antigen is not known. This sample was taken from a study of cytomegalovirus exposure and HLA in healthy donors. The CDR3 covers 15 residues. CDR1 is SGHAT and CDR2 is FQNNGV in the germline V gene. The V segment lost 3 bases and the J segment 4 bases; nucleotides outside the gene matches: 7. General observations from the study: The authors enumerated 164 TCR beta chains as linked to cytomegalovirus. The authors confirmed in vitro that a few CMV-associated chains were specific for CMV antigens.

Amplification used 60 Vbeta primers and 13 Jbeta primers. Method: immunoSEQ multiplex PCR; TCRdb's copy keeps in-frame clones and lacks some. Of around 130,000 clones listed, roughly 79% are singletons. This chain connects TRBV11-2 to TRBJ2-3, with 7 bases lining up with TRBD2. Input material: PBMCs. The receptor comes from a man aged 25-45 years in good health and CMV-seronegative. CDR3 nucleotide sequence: TGTGCCAGCAGCTTTGGGGAGGGTACCGCAGATACGCAGTATTTT. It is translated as CASSFGEGTADTQYF.